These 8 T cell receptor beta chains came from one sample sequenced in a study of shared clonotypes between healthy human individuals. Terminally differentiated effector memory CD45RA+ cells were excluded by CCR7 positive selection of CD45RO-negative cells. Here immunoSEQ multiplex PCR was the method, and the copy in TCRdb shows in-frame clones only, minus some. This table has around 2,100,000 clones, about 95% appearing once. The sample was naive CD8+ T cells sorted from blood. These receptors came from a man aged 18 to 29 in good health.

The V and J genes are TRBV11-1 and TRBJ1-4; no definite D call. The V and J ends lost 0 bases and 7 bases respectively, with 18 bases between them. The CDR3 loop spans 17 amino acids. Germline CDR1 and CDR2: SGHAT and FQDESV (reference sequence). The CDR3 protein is CASSLARAGMVTEKLFF. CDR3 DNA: TGTGCCAGCAGCTTAGCGCGGGCCGGAATGGTGACTGAAAAACTGTTTTTT.

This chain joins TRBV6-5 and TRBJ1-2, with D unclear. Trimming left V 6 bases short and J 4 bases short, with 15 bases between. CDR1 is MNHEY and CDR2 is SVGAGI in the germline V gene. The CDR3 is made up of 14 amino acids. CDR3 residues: CASSPIGVGYGYTF. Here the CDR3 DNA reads TGTGCCAGCAGCCCTATAGGAGTAGGCTATGGCTACACCTTC.

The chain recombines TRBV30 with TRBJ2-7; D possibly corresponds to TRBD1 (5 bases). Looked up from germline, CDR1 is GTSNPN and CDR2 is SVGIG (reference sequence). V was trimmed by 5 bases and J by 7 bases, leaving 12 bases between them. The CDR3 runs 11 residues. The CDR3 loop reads CAWGAAKEQYF. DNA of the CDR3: TGTGCCTGGGGGGCGGCGAAGGAGCAGTACTTC.

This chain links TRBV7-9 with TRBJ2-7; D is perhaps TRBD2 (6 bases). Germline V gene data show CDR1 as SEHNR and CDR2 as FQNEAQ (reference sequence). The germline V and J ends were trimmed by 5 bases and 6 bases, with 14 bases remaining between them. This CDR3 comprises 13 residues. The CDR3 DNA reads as TGTGCCAGCAGCCGACCCGCTAGCGTCGAGCAGTACTTC. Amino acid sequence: CASSRPASVEQYF. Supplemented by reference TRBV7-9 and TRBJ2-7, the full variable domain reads DTGVSQNPRHKITKRGQNVTFRCDPISEHNRLYWYRQTLGQGPEFLTYFQNEAQLEKSRLLSDRFSAERPKGSFSTLEIQRTEQGDSAMYLCASSRPASVEQYFGPGTRLTVT.

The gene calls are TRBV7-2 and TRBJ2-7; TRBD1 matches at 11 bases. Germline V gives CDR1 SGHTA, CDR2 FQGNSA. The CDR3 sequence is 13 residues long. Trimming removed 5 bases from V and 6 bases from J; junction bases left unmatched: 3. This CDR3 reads CASSQDRGREQYF. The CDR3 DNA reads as TGTGCCAGCAGCCAGGACAGGGGGCGCGAGCAGTACTTC.

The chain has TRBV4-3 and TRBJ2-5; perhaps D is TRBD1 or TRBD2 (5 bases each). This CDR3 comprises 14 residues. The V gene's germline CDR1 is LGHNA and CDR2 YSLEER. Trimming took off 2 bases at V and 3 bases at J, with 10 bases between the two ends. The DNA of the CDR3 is TGCGCCAGCAGCCAACGGGACCGAAAAGAGACCCAGTACTTC. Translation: CASSQRDRKETQYF.

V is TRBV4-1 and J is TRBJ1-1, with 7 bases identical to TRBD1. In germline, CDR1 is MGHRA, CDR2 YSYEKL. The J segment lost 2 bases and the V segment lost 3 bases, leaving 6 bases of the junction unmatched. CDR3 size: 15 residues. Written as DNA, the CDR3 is TGCGCCAGCAGCCAGATGACAGGGCCTAACACTGAAGCTTTCTTT. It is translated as CASSQMTGPNTEAFF.

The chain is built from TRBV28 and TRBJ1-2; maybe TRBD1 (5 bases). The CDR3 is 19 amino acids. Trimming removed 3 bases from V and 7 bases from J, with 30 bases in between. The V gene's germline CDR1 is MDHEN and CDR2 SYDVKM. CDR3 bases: TGTGCCAGCAGTTTGGGGTGTTCAGACCAGGGTTTTCCCTATTGTGGCTACACCTTC. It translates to CASSLGCSDQGFPYCGYTF.